These 11 T cell receptor beta chains came from one sample sequenced in a study of blood T cell repertoires in COVID-19. TCRdb keeps only in-frame clones here, not all; method: immunoSEQ multiplex PCR. The sample carries approximately 50,000 clones, around 80% recorded once. The sequencing input was peripheral blood. The receptors were sampled from a man in his sixties or seventies with acute or convalescent COVID-19.

The chain recombines TRBV6-5 with TRBJ2-1; TRBD2 matches 10 bases. Germline-derived CDR1 and CDR2 are MNHEY and SVGAGI. Unmatched junction bases numbered 8, after V lost 0 bases and J lost 9 bases. This CDR3 region has 16 residues. The CDR3 nucleotides are TGTGCCAGCAGTTACTCGACGCCTAGCGGGAGCTCTGAGCAGTTCTTC. It codes for CASSYSTPSGSSEQFF.

The V gene is TRBV11-2, the J gene TRBJ2-1; the D gene is possibly TRBD2 (5 bases). V was pared by 4 bases and J by 2 bases, with 12 bases between. The CDR3 contains 15 residues. CDR1 is SGHAT and CDR2 is FQNNGV in the germline V gene. The chain's CDR3 is CASSSRTGTYNEQFF. CDR3 bases: TGTGCCAGCAGCTCGAGGACGGGAACCTACAATGAGCAGTTCTTC.

This clone was picked up a small number of times. This chain connects TRBV24-1 to TRBJ2-7; TRBD2 agrees at 7 bases. The CDR3 loop spans 16 amino acids. Trimming cost V 1 base and J 1 base; bases outside gene matches: 6. Germline values: CDR1 KGHDR, CDR2 SFDVKD. The CDR3, as DNA: TGTGCCACCAGTGATTTTTGCCCTAGCGGTTCCTACGAGCAGTACTTC. Its protein product is CATSDFCPSGSYEQYF.

This clone came up once. This rearrangement joins TRBV5-1 to TRBJ2-7; 9 bases fit TRBD1. This CDR3 has 15 residues. Trimming removed 0 bases from V and 5 bases from J; junction bases left unmatched: 6. The germline CDR1 and CDR2 sequences are SGHRS and YFSETQ. CDR3 bases: TGCGCCAGCAGCTTGGGGGGGACAGGGAATGACGAGCAGTACTTC. Amino acid sequence: CASSLGGTGNDEQYF.

This chain joins TRBV11-3 and TRBJ2-7, with D perhaps matching TRBD1 (5 bases). Trimming left V 5 bases short and J 6 bases short, with 23 bases between. The CDR3 has 16 amino acids. Germline V gene sequence: CDR1 SGHNT, CDR2 YENEEA. CDR3 in DNA: TGTGCCAGCAGCCTAACGGACACCAGCCTTTTTGGCGAGCAGTACTTC. This translates into CASSLTDTSLFGEQYF.

The V gene is TRBV19, the J gene TRBJ2-3, with TRBD1 as a possible D gene (6 bases). CDR1 is LNHDA, CDR2 SQIVND, per germline (reference sequence). V shed 4 bases and J shed 1 base, with 18 bases lying between them. CDR3 length equals 17 residues. CDR3: CASSSNYRVDGTDTQYF. The DNA for the CDR3 is TGTGCCAGTAGTAGTAATTACAGGGTTGACGGCACAGATACGCAGTATTTT. The whole variable domain, remainder taken from reference TRBV19 and TRBJ2-3, is DGGITQSPKYLFRKEGQNVTLSCEQNLNHDAMYWYRQDPGQGLRLIYYSQIVNDFQKGDIAEGYSVSREKKESFPLTVTSAQKNPTAFYLCASSSNYRVDGTDTQYFGPGTRLTVL.

This chain uses TRBV6-5 with TRBJ1-2; D gene unclear. V lost 7 bases, J lost 8 bases, and 23 bases lay in between. Germline loops: CDR1 MNHEY, CDR2 SVGAGI. The CDR3 spans 15 residues. Here the CDR3 DNA reads TGTGCCAGCACCCAAACGCCCCTCGACCGGGGAGGCTACACCTTC. It specifies CASTQTPLDRGGYTF.

This sequence joins TRBV19 and TRBJ2-7; TRBD2 might be the D (5 bases). Trimming took 7 bases from V and 1 from J, leaving 20 bases between them. The germline V gene encodes CDR1 LNHDA and CDR2 SQIVND (reference sequence). This CDR3 comprises 16 residues. The CDR3 sequence: CASTLGSGLGSYEQYF. In DNA, the CDR3 is TGTGCCAGTACGCTGGGGTCGGGATTGGGTTCCTACGAGCAGTACTTC.

The chain uses TRBV3-1 (or the pseudogene TRBV3-2) and TRBJ1-3; no firm D call. CDR1 is LGHDT and CDR2 is YNNKEL in the germline V gene (reference sequence). V shed 1 base and J shed 0 bases, with 7 bases lying between them. The CDR3 runs 15 residues. CDR3 protein: CASSQGTYSGNTIYF. CDR3 bases: TGTGCCAGCAGCCAAGGTACTTACTCTGGAAACACCATATATTTT.

This clone was observed a single time. The DNA for the CDR3 is TGTGCCAGTAGTATCCCGGGGTACACCGGGGAGCTGTTTTTT. As protein: CASSIPGYTGELFF. The V gene is TRBV19, the J gene TRBJ2-2; D possibly corresponds to TRBD2 (5 bases). CDR1 and CDR2 from the germline V gene are LNHDA and SQIVND (reference sequence). Trimming left V 3 bases short and J 3 bases short, with 8 bases between. The CDR3 is 14 residues long. Supplemented by reference TRBV19 and TRBJ2-2, the full variable domain reads DGGITQSPKYLFRKEGQNVTLSCEQNLNHDAMYWYRQDPGQGLRLIYYSQIVNDFQKGDIAEGYSVSREKKESFPLTVTSAQKNPTAFYLCASSIPGYTGELFFGEGSRLTVL.

In its sample, this clone was seen a few times. The chain combines TRBV18 with TRBJ1-5; possibly TRBD1 for D (6 bases). Germline lookup yields CDR1 KGHSH and CDR2 LQKENI. V was pared by 3 bases and J by 6 bases, with 15 bases between. This CDR3 has 15 residues. DNA for the CDR3: TGTGCCAGCTCACCGGGACAAAATACAGGTCAGCCCCAGCATTTT. Amino acids: CASSPGQNTGQPQHF.